This TCR beta chain was observed in a study of T cells after yellow fever vaccination. Study-wide background: Researchers used SMART-Seq v4 Ultra Low Input to prepare fractions that had low cell numbers.

The germline V and J ends were trimmed by 2 bases and 1 base, with 9 bases remaining between them. There are 14 residues in the CDR3. Per the germline V gene, CDR1 is MNHNY and CDR2 is SVGAGI (reference sequence). TCRdb processed the 5' RACE reads anew with MiXCR; each CDR3 protein has one entry. The sample carries 150,000 to 200,000 distinct CDR3 sequences, about 10% recorded once. This chain links TRBV6-6 with TRBJ2-7; unclear D gene. This sample comprised CD8+ T cells sorted from PBMCs, obtained 15 days after the yellow fever booster vaccination. The TCR originated in a man between 18 and 35 years old who received the YFV17D yellow fever vaccine. CDR3 bases: TGTGCCAGCAGTTACCCAAATCCATCCTACGAGCAGTACTTC. Translating it yields CASSYPNPSYEQYF.